This note documents a single TCR beta chain sequence. Its matching antigen is unknown. The sample belongs to a study of shared clonotypes between healthy human individuals. The study, taken as a whole, reports: The sole specimen, blood, was sampled, and tissue repertoires likely differ. Inspection by rarefaction showed sorted-subset sequencing to be incomplete despite large depth.

CD4+ cells were split into CD45RA+ naive and CD45RA-negative memory subsets. This CDR3 region has 14 residues. Losses at the gene ends were 4 bases for V and 7 bases for J; bases not matched to a gene: 9. Germline V CDR1 and CDR2: PRHDT, FYEKMQ (reference sequence). Original handling: As immunoSEQ supplied junction-only sequences (without quality scores), filtering differed. Sequenced by immunoSEQ multiplex PCR; TCRdb stores in-frame clones only, minus some. For V, J and clone size, that table is used; D and trimming come from the DNA. The sample carries 2 million to 3 million clones, approximately 94% recorded once.

The chain links TRBV13 to TRBJ2-7; the match to TRBD2 covers 8 bases. Sequencing was performed on naive CD4+ T cells from PBMCs. Subset: CD45RA+ positively selected. The source is a man aged 18 to 29 in good health. Some clones in this sample may be carry-over from other donors' samples. The CDR3 bases are TGTGCCAGCAGCTCCAGCGGGAGAGCCCATGAGCAGTACTTC. Protein: CASSSSGRAHEQYF.